This TCR beta chain originates from a study of blood T cell repertoires in COVID-19. Germline CDR1 and CDR2: SGHRS and YFSETQ. The CDR3 totals 16 residues. Trimming removed 5 bases from V and 7 bases from J; junction bases left unmatched: 11. Assay: immunoSEQ multiplex PCR; the TCRdb copy retains only in-frame clones and omits some. The table lists approximately 100,000 clones, about 82% of them singletons. V and J are TRBV5-1 and TRBJ2-2; 10 nucleotides align to TRBD2. This TCR was recovered from a man at least 80 years old with COVID-19, enrolled during active disease. The sequenced sample consisted of peripheral blood. In DNA form, the CDR3 reads TGCGCCAGCAGTTATCAGGGACTAGCGAATGGCGGGGAGCTGTTTTTT. Amino acid sequence: CASSYQGLANGGELFF.